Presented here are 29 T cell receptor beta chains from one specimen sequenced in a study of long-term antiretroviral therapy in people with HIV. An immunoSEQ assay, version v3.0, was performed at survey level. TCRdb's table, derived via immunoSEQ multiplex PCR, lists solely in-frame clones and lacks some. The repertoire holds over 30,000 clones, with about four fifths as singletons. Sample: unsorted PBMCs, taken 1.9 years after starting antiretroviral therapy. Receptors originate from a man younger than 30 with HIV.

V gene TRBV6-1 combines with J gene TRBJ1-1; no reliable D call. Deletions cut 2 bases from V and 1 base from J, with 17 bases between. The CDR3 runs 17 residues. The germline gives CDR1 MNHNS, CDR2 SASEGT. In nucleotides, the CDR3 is TGTGCCAGCAGTGAACCACCCCGGGAGGGTGGGAACACTGAAGCTTTCTTT. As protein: CASSEPPREGGNTEAFF.

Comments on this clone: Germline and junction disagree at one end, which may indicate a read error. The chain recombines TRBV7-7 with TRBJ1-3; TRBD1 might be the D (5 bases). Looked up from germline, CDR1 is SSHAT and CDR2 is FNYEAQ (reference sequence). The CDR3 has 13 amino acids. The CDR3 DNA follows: TGTGCTAGCAGCTTAGACAGTGGCGGCACCATATATTTT. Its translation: CASSLDSGGTIYF.

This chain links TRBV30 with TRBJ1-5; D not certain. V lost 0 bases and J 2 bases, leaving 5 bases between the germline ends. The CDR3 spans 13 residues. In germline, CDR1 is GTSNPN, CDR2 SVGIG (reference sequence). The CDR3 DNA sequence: TGTGCCTGGAGTGTTGACGGCAATCAGCCCCAGCATTTT. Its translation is CAWSVDGNQPQHF.

CDR3 in DNA: TGCGCCAGCAGCTTGGAAACGGGCTACGAGCAGTACGTC. Translated: CASSLETGYEQYV. V usage is TRBV5-1 and J usage is TRBJ2-7; no clear D gene. The CDR3 has 13 amino acids. V lost 0 bases, J lost 3 bases, and 7 bases lay in between. Germline assignment: CDR1 SGHRS and CDR2 YFSETQ.

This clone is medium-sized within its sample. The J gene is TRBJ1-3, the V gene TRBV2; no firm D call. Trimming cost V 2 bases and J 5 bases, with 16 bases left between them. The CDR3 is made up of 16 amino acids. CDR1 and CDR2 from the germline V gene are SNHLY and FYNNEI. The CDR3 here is CASSESVPHPRNTIYF. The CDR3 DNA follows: TGTGCCAGCAGTGAATCTGTCCCTCACCCCAGAAACACCATATATTTT.

The CDR3 is CASSVRRDRVDEQYF. CDR3 coding DNA: TGCGCCAGCAGCGTCCGCCGGGACAGGGTGGACGAGCAGTACTTC. The V and J genes are TRBV5-1 and TRBJ2-7, with 9 positions matching TRBD1. Germline CDR1 SGHRS, CDR2 YFSETQ. This CDR3 has 15 amino acids. V lost 4 bases and J lost 5; bases outside the gene matches: 10. The whole variable domain, remainder taken from reference TRBV5-1 and TRBJ2-7, is KAGVTQTPRYLIKTRGQQVTLSCSPISGHRSVSWYQQTPGQGLQFLFEYFSETQRNKGNFPGRFSGRQFSNSRSEMNVSTLELGDSALYLCASSVRRDRVDEQYFGPGTRLTVT.

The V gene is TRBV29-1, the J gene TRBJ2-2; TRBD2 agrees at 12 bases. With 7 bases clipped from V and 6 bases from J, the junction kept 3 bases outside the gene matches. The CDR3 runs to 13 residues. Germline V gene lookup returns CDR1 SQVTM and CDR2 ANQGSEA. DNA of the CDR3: TGCAGCGCCCGGACTAGCGGGGCCGGGGAGCTGTTTTTT. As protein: CSARTSGAGELFF.

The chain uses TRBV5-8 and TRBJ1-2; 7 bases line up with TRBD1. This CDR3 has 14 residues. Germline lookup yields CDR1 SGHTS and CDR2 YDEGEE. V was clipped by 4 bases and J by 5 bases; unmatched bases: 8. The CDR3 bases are TGTGCCAGCAGCATTACCGGGACAGATTATGGCTACACCTTC. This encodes CASSITGTDYGYTF.

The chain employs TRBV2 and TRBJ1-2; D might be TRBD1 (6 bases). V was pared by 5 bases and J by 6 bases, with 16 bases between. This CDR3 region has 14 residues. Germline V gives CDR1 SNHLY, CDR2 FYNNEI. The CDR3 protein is CASSSIQGIDGYTF. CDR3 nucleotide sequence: TGTGCCAGCAGTTCAATACAGGGTATTGATGGCTACACCTTC.

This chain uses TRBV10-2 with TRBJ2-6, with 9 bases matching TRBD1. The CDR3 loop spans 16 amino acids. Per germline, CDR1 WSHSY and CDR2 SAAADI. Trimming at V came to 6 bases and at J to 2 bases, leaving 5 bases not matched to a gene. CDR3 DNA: TGCGCCAGCAGGCCGGGACAGGGTACTGGGGCCAACGTCCTGACTTTC. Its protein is CASRPGQGTGANVLTF.

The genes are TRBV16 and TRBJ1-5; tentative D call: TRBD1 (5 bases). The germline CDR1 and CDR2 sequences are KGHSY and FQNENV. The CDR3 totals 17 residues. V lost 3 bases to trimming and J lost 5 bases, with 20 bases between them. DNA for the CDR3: TGTGCCAGCAGCCACGCGGGTCTCCAGAGGGGCCATCAGCCCCAGCATTTT. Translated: CASSHAGLQRGHQPQHF. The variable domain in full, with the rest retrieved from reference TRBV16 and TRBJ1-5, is GEEVAQTPKHLVRGEGQKAKLYCAPIKGHSYVFWYQQVLKNEFKFLISFQNENVFDETGMPKERFSAKCLPNSPCSLEIQATKLEDSAVYFCASSHAGLQRGHQPQHFGDGTRLSIL.

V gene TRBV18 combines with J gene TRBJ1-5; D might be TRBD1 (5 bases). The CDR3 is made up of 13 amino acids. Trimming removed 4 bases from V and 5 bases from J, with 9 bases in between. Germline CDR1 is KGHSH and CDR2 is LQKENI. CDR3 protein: CASSRGEDQPQHF. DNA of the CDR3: TGTGCCAGCTCACGGGGCGAGGATCAGCCCCAGCATTTT.

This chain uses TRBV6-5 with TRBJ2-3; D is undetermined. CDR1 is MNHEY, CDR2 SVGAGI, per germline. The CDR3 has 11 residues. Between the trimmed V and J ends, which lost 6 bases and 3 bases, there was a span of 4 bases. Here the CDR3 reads CASRKTDTQYF. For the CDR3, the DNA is TGTGCCAGCAGAAAAACAGATACGCAGTATTTT.

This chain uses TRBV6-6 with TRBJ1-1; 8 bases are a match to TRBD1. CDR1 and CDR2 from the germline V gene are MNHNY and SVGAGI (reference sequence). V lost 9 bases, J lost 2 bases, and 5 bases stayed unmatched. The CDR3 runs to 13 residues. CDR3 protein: CASRDRGNTEAFF. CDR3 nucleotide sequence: TGTGCCAGTCGCGACAGGGGCAACACTGAAGCTTTCTTT.

The CDR3 reads CASSEAGTGFSEQFF. The CDR3 DNA is TGTGCCAGCAGTGAAGCGGGGACAGGGTTTTCTGAGCAGTTCTTC. The gene calls are TRBV6-1 and TRBJ2-1; 9 nucleotides line up with TRBD1. CDR1 and CDR2 (germline): MNHNS, SASEGT. This CDR3 has 15 amino acids. V dropped 0 bases and J dropped 9; count of bases not matched to a gene: 6.

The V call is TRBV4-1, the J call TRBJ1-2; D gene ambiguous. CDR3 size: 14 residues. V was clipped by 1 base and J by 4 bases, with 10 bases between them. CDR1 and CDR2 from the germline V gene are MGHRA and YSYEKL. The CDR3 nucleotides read TGCGCCAGCAGCCAAGTTCACATAGCCTATGGCTACACCTTC. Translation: CASSQVHIAYGYTF.

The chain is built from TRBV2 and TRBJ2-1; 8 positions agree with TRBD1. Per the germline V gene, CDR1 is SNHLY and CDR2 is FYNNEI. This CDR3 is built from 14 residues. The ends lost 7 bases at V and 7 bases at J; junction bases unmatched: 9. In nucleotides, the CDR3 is TGTGCCAGCACCTGGACAGGGAATGGAAATGAGCAGTTCTTC. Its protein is CASTWTGNGNEQFF.

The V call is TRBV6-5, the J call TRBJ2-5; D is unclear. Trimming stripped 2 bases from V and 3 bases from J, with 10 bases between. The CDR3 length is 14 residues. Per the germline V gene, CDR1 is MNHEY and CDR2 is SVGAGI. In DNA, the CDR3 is TGTGCCAGCAGTTACCAACGTGGGGAAGAGACCCAGTACTTC. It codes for CASSYQRGEETQYF.

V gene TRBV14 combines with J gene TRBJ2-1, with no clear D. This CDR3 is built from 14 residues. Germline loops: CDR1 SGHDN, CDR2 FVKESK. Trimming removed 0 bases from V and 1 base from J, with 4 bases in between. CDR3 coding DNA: TGTGCCAGCAGCCAAGATTCGTCCTACAATGAGCAGTTCTTC. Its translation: CASSQDSSYNEQFF.

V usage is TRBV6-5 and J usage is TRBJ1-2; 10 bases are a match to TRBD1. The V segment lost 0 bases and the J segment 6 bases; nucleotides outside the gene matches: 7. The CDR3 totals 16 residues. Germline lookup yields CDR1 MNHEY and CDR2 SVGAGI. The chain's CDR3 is CASSYSSGTGVDGYTF. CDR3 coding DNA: TGTGCCAGCAGTTACTCTTCCGGGACAGGGGTTGATGGCTACACCTTC.

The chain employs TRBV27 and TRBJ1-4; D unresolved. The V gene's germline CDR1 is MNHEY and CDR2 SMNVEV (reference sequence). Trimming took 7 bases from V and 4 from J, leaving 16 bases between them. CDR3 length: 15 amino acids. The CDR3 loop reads CASTSGQDVNEKLFF. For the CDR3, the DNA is TGTGCCAGCACCTCCGGCCAGGATGTTAATGAAAAACTGTTTTTT.

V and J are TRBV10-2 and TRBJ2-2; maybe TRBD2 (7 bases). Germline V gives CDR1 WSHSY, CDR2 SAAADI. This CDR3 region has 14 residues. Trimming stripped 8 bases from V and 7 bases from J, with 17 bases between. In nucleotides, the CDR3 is TGCGCCAGCGGTGGGGGGGCAGATGGCGGGGAGCTGTTTTTT. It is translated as CASGGGADGGELFF.

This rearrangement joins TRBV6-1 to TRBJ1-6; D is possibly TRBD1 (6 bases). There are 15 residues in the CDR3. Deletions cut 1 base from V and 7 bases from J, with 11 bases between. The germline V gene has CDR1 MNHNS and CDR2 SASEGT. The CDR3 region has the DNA TGTGCCAGCAGTGAAGACGGGGGGGCGAATTCACCCCTCCACTTT. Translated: CASSEDGGANSPLHF.

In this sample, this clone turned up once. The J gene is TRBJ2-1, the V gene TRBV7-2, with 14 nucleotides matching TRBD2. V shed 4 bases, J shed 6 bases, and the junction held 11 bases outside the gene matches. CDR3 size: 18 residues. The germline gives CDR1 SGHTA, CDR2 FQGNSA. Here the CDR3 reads CASSYGLTSGGAGNEQFF. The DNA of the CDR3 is TGTGCCAGCAGCTATGGGCTGACTAGCGGGGGGGCGGGCAATGAGCAGTTCTTC.

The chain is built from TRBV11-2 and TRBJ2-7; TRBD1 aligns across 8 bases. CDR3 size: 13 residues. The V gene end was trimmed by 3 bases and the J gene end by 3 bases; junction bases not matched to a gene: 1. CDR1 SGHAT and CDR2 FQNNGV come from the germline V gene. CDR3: CASSFGTGYEQYV. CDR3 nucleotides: TGTGCCAGCAGCTTTGGGACAGGCTACGAGCAGTACGTC.

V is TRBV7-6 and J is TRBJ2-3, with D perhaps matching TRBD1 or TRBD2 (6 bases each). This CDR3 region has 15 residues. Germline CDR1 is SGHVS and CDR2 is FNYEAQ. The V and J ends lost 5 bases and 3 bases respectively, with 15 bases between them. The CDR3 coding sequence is TGTGCCAGCAGCCCAGAGGGGGGCCTAACAGATACGCAGTATTTT. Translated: CASSPEGGLTDTQYF.

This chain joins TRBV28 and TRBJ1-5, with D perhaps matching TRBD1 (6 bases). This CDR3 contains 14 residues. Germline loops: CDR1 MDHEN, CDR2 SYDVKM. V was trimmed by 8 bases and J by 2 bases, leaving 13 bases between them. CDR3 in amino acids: CASADNRGNQPQHF. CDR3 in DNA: TGTGCCAGCGCCGATAACAGGGGCAATCAGCCCCAGCATTTT. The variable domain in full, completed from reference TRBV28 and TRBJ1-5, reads DVKVTQSSRYLVKRTGEKVFLECVQDMDHENMFWYRQDPGLGLRLIYFSYDVKMKEKGDIPEGYSVSREKKERFSLILESASTNQTSMYLCASADNRGNQPQHFGDGTRLSIL.

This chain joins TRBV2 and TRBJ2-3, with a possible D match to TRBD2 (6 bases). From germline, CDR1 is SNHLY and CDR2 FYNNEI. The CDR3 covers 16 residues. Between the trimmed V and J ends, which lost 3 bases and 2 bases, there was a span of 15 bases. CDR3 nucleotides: TGTGCCAGCAGTGAGGCGGGACCGAAAATCACAGATACGCAGTATTTT. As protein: CASSEAGPKITDTQYF.

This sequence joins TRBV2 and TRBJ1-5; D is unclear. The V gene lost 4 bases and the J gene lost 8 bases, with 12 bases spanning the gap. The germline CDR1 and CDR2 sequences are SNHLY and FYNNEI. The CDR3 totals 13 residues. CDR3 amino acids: CASSGGSLEPQHF. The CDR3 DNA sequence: TGTGCCAGCAGTGGCGGGAGCTTGGAGCCCCAGCATTTT. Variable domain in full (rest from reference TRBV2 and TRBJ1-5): EPEVTQTPSHQVTQMGQEVILRCVPISNHLYFYWYRQILGQKVEFLVSFYNNEISEKSEIFDDQFSVERPDGSNFTLKIRSTKLEDSAMYFCASSGGSLEPQHFGDGTRLSIL.